The source of this T cell receptor (beta chain) is a study of cytomegalovirus exposure and HLA in healthy donors. This clone was observed a handful of times. Both 60 Vbeta primers and 13 Jbeta primers went into the PCR. TCRdb's table, derived via immunoSEQ multiplex PCR, lists solely in-frame clones and lacks some. Counted here are 150,000 to 200,000 clones, roughly 70% occurring once; the ten biggest clones make up 6% to 7.5%. The sequenced material came from PBMCs. The TCR originated in a man in his forties in good health and CMV-seropositive.

In nucleotides, the CDR3 is TGCAGCGTTAGACAGCTTAACTATGGCTACACCTTC. Translation gives CSVRQLNYGYTF. V and J are TRBV29-1 and TRBJ1-2, with D perhaps TRBD1 (5 bases). V was cut by 5 bases and J by 1 base, with 8 bases left in between. Per the germline V gene, CDR1 is SQVTM and CDR2 is ANQGSEA. This CDR3 has 12 amino acids.